The 14 T cell receptor beta chains below all came from one sample that was sequenced in a study of T cells after yellow fever vaccination. TCRdb reanalysed the 5' RACE reads using MiXCR and keeps one entry per CDR3 protein. Of about 400,000 distinct CDR3 sequences listed, 6.2% were seen once; the top ten hold 15%. The source material was PBMCs, sampled 5 days after the yellow fever booster vaccination. The receptors originated from a man aged 25-45 years who received the YFV17D yellow fever vaccine.

This clonotype has just a few counts. The gene calls are TRBV5-5 and TRBJ2-7; TRBD2 matches 11 bases. CDR1 is SGHKS, CDR2 YYEKEE, per germline (reference sequence). The length of the CDR3 is 16 residues. V lost 1 base, J lost 3 bases, and 6 bases stayed unmatched. CDR3 nucleotides: TGTGCCAGCAGCTTGAACCTAGCGGGAGGACTCTACGAGCAGTACTTC. Amino acid sequence: CASSLNLAGGLYEQYF.

This clonotype was seen repeatedly, ten times or more. This chain uses TRBV29-1 with TRBJ2-7; 11 positions match TRBD1. V was pared by 7 bases and J by 6 bases, with 2 bases of the junction left unmatched. CDR3 length: 11 amino acids. Germline assignment: CDR1 SQVTM and CDR2 ANQGSEA. This CDR3 is CSGGTGGEQYF. In DNA, the CDR3 is TGCAGCGGCGGGACAGGGGGCGAGCAGTACTTC.

This clonotype was detected a few times. J is TRBJ2-2 and V is TRBV27; TRBD2 agrees at 15 bases. CDR1 is MNHEY and CDR2 is SMNVEV in the germline V gene (reference sequence). The CDR3 extends over 14 amino acids. The V and J ends lost 2 bases and 13 bases, in that order; junction bases with no gene match: 2. The CDR3, as DNA: TGTGCCAGCAGTTTACGGGGACTAGCGGGAGGGCTGTTTTTT. Translating it yields CASSLRGLAGGLFF.

This clonotype was seen at least ten times. The rearrangement joins TRBV10-3 to TRBJ2-7; 14 bases agree with TRBD2. This CDR3 spans 18 amino acids. Germline lookup yields CDR1 ENHRY and CDR2 SYGVKD. Unmatched junction bases numbered 10, after V lost 0 bases and J lost 6 bases. CDR3 DNA sequence: TGTGCCATCAGTGAGTCGACGGGACTAGCGGGAGTTCTCGGCGAGCAGTACTTC. Protein sequence: CAISESTGLAGVLGEQYF.

V and J are TRBV20-1 and TRBJ2-1; D unclear. Germline values: CDR1 DFQATT, CDR2 SNEGSKA (reference sequence). Trimming pared 4 bases from V and 8 bases from J, leaving 15 bases between. The length of the CDR3 is 13 residues. The CDR3 DNA reads as TGCAGTGCTACCTCCCTTTCAATCCATGAGCAGTTCTTC. Residues: CSATSLSIHEQFF.

This clonotype came up a few times. V and J are TRBV12-3 or TRBV12-4 and TRBJ1-5; the D is unclear. V gave up 2 bases and J gave up 2 bases, with 13 bases separating them. The length of the CDR3 is 16 residues. The CDR3 DNA reads as TGTGCCAGCAGTTTACCGGGAATTGGCGGCAATCAGCCCCAGCATTTT. Residues: CASSLPGIGGNQPQHF.

The V gene is TRBV6-2 or TRBV6-3, the J gene TRBJ1-5, with D unresolved. The V end was cut by 0 bases, the J end by 3 bases, with 9 bases between. The CDR3 has 15 residues. Germline V gene data show CDR1 as MNHEY and CDR2 as SVGEGT. CDR3 loop: CASSYSGSLNQPQHF. The DNA for the CDR3 is TGTGCCAGCAGTTACTCCGGCAGCCTCAATCAGCCCCAGCATTTT.

The gene calls are TRBV5-6 and TRBJ2-7; 11 bases are a match to TRBD2. The CDR3 sequence is 15 residues long. V lost 4 bases and J lost 2; bases outside the gene matches: 5. Germline V gene sequence: CDR1 SGHDT, CDR2 YYEEEE. The CDR3 DNA is TGTGCCAGCAGCAAGGGACTAGCGGTGGCCTACGAGCAGTACTTC. Its protein product is CASSKGLAVAYEQYF.

This clonotype was detected only a few times. V usage is TRBV10-1 and J usage is TRBJ2-3, with D perhaps matching TRBD2 (5 bases). This CDR3 has 13 residues. Trimming cost V 4 bases and J 5 bases, with 10 bases left between them. In germline, CDR1 is WNHNN, CDR2 SYGVQD (reference sequence). This CDR3 is CASSASLGDTQYF. The DNA for the CDR3 is TGCGCCAGCAGTGCTAGCCTCGGAGATACGCAGTATTTT.

This clonotype has a handful of counts. This chain connects TRBV5-5 to TRBJ1-6; D unresolved. The CDR3 spans 13 residues. CDR1 and CDR2 from the germline V gene are SGHKS and YYEKEE (reference sequence). Between the trimmed V and J ends, which lost 3 bases and 7 bases, there was a span of 8 bases. This CDR3 is CASSSLTNSPLHF. In nucleotides, the CDR3 is TGTGCCAGCAGCTCCTTGACCAATTCACCCCTCCACTTT.

The chain joins TRBV19 to TRBJ2-2; D may be TRBD1 (5 bases). Germline V gives CDR1 LNHDA, CDR2 SQIVND (reference sequence). This CDR3 spans 15 amino acids. Trimming stripped 3 bases from V and 2 bases from J, with 10 bases between. The CDR3 spells CASSIGRVNTGELFF. CDR3 DNA: TGTGCCAGTAGTATCGGCAGGGTTAACACCGGGGAGCTGTTTTTT.

The chain uses TRBV12-3 or TRBV12-4 and TRBJ2-5, with a tentative D call TRBD1 (7 bases). Trimming left V 4 bases short and J 4 bases short, with 13 bases between. The CDR3 has 14 residues. The CDR3 protein is CASSSTGRGETQYF. The DNA of the CDR3 is TGTGCCAGCAGTTCGACAGGGCGGGGAGAGACCCAGTACTTC.

Concerning this clonotype: A read error may produce the germline difference seen at one junction end. The chain joins TRBV6-6 to TRBJ2-7; the D is unclear. From germline, CDR1 is MNHNY and CDR2 SVGAGI (reference sequence). The CDR3 has 13 amino acids. CDR3 amino acids: CASSPGLPGERYF. The CDR3 DNA follows: TGTGCCAGCAGCCCGGGTCTCCCCGGCGAGCGGTACTTC.

The chain uses TRBV5-1 and TRBJ2-5; D gene uncertain. Germline CDR1 reads SGHRS; CDR2 reads YFSETQ. Trimming pared 1 base from V and 2 bases from J, leaving 9 bases between. The CDR3 runs to 14 residues. CDR3 sequence reads: CASSLTAGQETQYF. The CDR3, as DNA: TGCGCCAGCAGCTTGACCGCAGGACAAGAGACCCAGTACTTC.